Given below is one T cell receptor beta chain in context. Its antigen is undetermined. This entry is derived from a study of T cell responses to AZD1222 COVID-19 vaccine. Whole-study results and caveats: Repertoires were obtained solely post-peak T cell response.

Only in-frame clones appear in the TCRdb table, and some are missing; sequencing was by immunoSEQ multiplex PCR. The data hold 100,000 to 120,000 clones, with over 85% observed a single time. The trim removed 0 bases at V and 2 bases at J, leaving 9 bases unmatched. This CDR3 comprises 17 residues. Germline V gene lookup returns CDR1 SGHNT and CDR2 YYREEE (reference sequence). The TCR comes from an adult in good health. This material consisted of peripheral blood, taken on day 0 of MenACWY control vaccination. This chain connects TRBV5-4 to TRBJ2-5; 8 bases are shared with TRBD2. DNA for the CDR3: TGTGCCAGCAGCTTGGGGTCCGGGACTAGGACACAAGAGACCCAGTACTTC. It specifies CASSLGSGTRTQETQYF.